These T cell receptor beta chains were read from a single sample in a study of T cell responses to AZD1222 COVID-19 vaccine. Libraries were prepared by immunoSEQ multiplex PCR; TCRdb keeps only in-frame clonotypes and omits some of them. This sample yields 110,000 to 150,000 clones, of which approximately 93% are seen a single time; around 0.9% belongs to the top ten. The starting material was peripheral blood, obtained on day 0 of MenACWY control vaccination. The receptors derive from an adult in good health. The CDR3 runs from the conserved cysteine through the conserved F or W. D genes are given only for firm matches. Clone size appears in some rows only: once, few, many, or a class for an expanded clone.

j_gene: TRBJ1-2; abundance: .; v_gene: TRBV2; d_gene: TRBD1; CDR3nt: TGTGCCAGCAGCGTGACAGGGTGGGACGGCTACACCTTC; CDR3aa: CASSVTGWDGYTF
j_gene: TRBJ2-5; abundance: .; v_gene: TRBV7-2; d_gene: .; CDR3nt: TGTGCCAGCAGGGAGGGGGGGGCGCGAGAGACCCAGTACTTC; CDR3aa: CASREGGARETQYF
j_gene: TRBJ1-3; abundance: .; v_gene: TRBV5-1; d_gene: .; CDR3nt: TGCGCCAGCAGCTGGACGGGATCGAACCCTTTCTCTGGAAACACCATATATTTT; CDR3aa: CASSWTGSNPFSGNTIYF
j_gene: TRBJ1-5; abundance: .; v_gene: TRBV3-1/TRBV3-2; d_gene: TRBD1; CDR3nt: TGTGCCAGCAGCCCAGGGACAGGGGGACAGCCCCAGCATTTT; CDR3aa: CASSPGTGGQPQHF
j_gene: TRBJ1-2; abundance: .; v_gene: TRBV3-1/TRBV3-2; d_gene: .; CDR3nt: TGTGCCAGCAGCCAAGTTGTTGGCTATGGCTACACCTTC; CDR3aa: CASSQVVGYGYTF
j_gene: TRBJ2-1; abundance: .; v_gene: TRBV6-2/TRBV6-3; d_gene: .; CDR3nt: TGTGCCAGCAGTGTAGGGGCCAGGGAACAGTTCTTC; CDR3aa: CASSVGAREQFF
j_gene: TRBJ1-5; abundance: .; v_gene: TRBV28; d_gene: TRBD1; CDR3nt: TGTGCCAGCAGTTTAGGGACAGGGCCTAGCAATCAGCCCCAGCATTTT; CDR3aa: CASSLGTGPSNQPQHF
j_gene: TRBJ1-6; abundance: .; v_gene: TRBV6-2/TRBV6-3; d_gene: .; CDR3nt: TGTGCCAGCAGCCTCACTACAGGGTTGGATTCACCCCTCCACTTT; CDR3aa: CASSLTTGLDSPLHF
j_gene: TRBJ1-4; abundance: .; v_gene: TRBV5-6; d_gene: TRBD1; CDR3nt: TGTGCCAGCAGCAGGTTGGACAGGGAAGGGGAAAAACTGTTTTTT; CDR3aa: CASSRLDREGEKLFF
j_gene: TRBJ2-7; abundance: .; v_gene: TRBV24-1; d_gene: .; CDR3nt: TGTGCCACCAGTGCCGAGTCCCCGGAGCAGTACTTC; CDR3aa: CATSAESPEQYF
j_gene: TRBJ1-1; abundance: .; v_gene: TRBV5-1; d_gene: .; CDR3nt: TGCGCCAGCAGCTTAAACAGGGAAGCTTTCTTT; CDR3aa: CASSLNREAFF
j_gene: TRBJ1-4; abundance: .; v_gene: TRBV15; d_gene: TRBD1; CDR3nt: TGTGCCACCAGCAGAGCGCCCGGGACAGGGAATGAAAAACTGTTTTTT; CDR3aa: CATSRAPGTGNEKLFF
j_gene: TRBJ1-4; abundance: once; v_gene: TRBV7-2; d_gene: .; CDR3nt: TGTGCCAGCAGCCCCATGGCAGGGTATGAAAAACTGTTTTTT; CDR3aa: CASSPMAGYEKLFF
j_gene: TRBJ1-2; abundance: .; v_gene: TRBV5-1; d_gene: .; CDR3nt: TGCGCCAGCACCCCCGGGACTGCGTCGTATGGCTACACCTTC; CDR3aa: CASTPGTASYGYTF
j_gene: TRBJ2-7; abundance: .; v_gene: TRBV6-6; d_gene: .; CDR3nt: TGTGCCAGCAGTTACAAAGGGTCCTCCTACGAGCAGTACTTC; CDR3aa: CASSYKGSSYEQYF
j_gene: TRBJ2-2; abundance: .; v_gene: TRBV9; d_gene: .; CDR3nt: TGTGCCAGCACCCCCCGGAGAGCGAACACCGGGGAGCTGTTTTTT; CDR3aa: CASTPRRANTGELFF
j_gene: TRBJ1-2; abundance: .; v_gene: TRBV5-4; d_gene: .; CDR3nt: TGTGCCAGCAGTCTTGTGGCGGCCAGATCAGGGAATGGCTACACCTTC; CDR3aa: CASSLVAARSGNGYTF
j_gene: TRBJ1-6; abundance: .; v_gene: TRBV19; d_gene: TRBD1; CDR3nt: TGTGCCAGTAGGAAGACAGGGAGCTCCTATAATTCACCCCTCCACTTT; CDR3aa: CASRKTGSSYNSPLHF
j_gene: TRBJ1-5; abundance: .; v_gene: TRBV2; d_gene: .; CDR3nt: TGTGCCAGCAGTGAAGACCATCAGCCCCAGCATTTT; CDR3aa: CASSEDHQPQHF
j_gene: TRBJ1-6; abundance: .; v_gene: TRBV4-2; d_gene: .; CDR3nt: TGTGCCAGCAGCCGGGAGGCCGATAATTCACCCCTCCACTTT; CDR3aa: CASSREADNSPLHF
j_gene: TRBJ1-1; abundance: .; v_gene: TRBV6-1; d_gene: .; CDR3nt: TGTGCCAGCAGTGAAGCGCCTATGAACACTGAAGCTTTCTTT; CDR3aa: CASSEAPMNTEAFF
j_gene: TRBJ2-5; abundance: .; v_gene: TRBV9; d_gene: TRBD2; CDR3nt: TGTGCCAGCAGCCCGGGACTAGCGGGAGAAGAGACCCAGTACTTC; CDR3aa: CASSPGLAGEETQYF
j_gene: TRBJ1-4; abundance: .; v_gene: TRBV7-9; d_gene: TRBD1; CDR3nt: TGTGCCAGCAGCTTTCCGGGACAGGGAATTGAAAAACTGTTTTTT; CDR3aa: CASSFPGQGIEKLFF
j_gene: TRBJ1-2; abundance: .; v_gene: TRBV7-2; d_gene: .; CDR3nt: TGTGCCAGCAGGGATCCGGCGGGAAGGGGGTCTGGCTACACCTTC; CDR3aa: CASRDPAGRGSGYTF
j_gene: TRBJ1-4; abundance: .; v_gene: TRBV3-1/TRBV3-2; d_gene: .; CDR3nt: TGTGCCAGCAGCCAGAGGCGGGCGGCTGGCGAAAAACTGTTTTTT; CDR3aa: CASSQRRAAGEKLFF
j_gene: TRBJ1-3; abundance: few; v_gene: TRBV7-2; d_gene: .; CDR3nt: TGTGCCAGCAGCTTAGAGGGAAACACCATATATTTT; CDR3aa: CASSLEGNTIYF
j_gene: TRBJ1-3; abundance: once; v_gene: TRBV19; d_gene: .; CDR3nt: TGTGCCAGTAGTAGGAAGAATCTCGGTACTGGAAACACCATATATTTT; CDR3aa: CASSRKNLGTGNTIYF